The sequence of this T cell receptor beta chain was determined in a study of blood T cell repertoires in COVID-19. The overall study: Acute and convalescent COVID-19 specimens originated in the United States, Italy and Spain. T cells, B-cell-depleted T cells, or PBMCs supplied cDNA or gDNA.

In the authors' methods: Reference gene primers were amplified, and this amplification served to estimate nucleated cell counts. Assay used: immunoSEQ multiplex PCR; TCRdb lists only in-frame clones, some missing. V, J and clone size are taken as reported in that table, and D and trimming were inferred from the DNA itself. The table has some 97,000 clones, 90% to 95% seen once. This clone was observed a single time. In the same sample, other DNA sequences code for this CDR3. The CDR3 is 16 residues long. Germline trimming cut 1 base from V and 4 bases from J; bases unmatched to any gene: 8. Germline loops: CDR1 GTSNPN, CDR2 SVGIG (reference sequence).

This sequence originates from a man aged 55 to 70 with acute or convalescent COVID-19. Sequences were obtained from peripheral blood. This rearrangement joins TRBV30 to TRBJ1-4; 8 nucleotides agree with TRBD1. The CDR3 region is CAWSEDRVGLNEKLFF. The CDR3 nucleotides read TGTGCCTGGAGTGAGGACAGGGTTGGCCTTAATGAAAAACTGTTTTTT.